The subject of this entry is one T cell receptor (beta chain). The data derive from a study of blood T cell repertoires in COVID-19. Background on the study: Nucleic acid was either cDNA or gDNA, and it came from T cells, B-cell-depleted T cells, or PBMCs.

CDR1 MNHEY and CDR2 SVGAGI come from the germline V gene. Trimming cost V 4 bases and J 1 base, with 16 bases left between them. The CDR3 has 16 amino acids. Per the study methods: Amplification from reference gene primers served as the basis for estimated nucleated cell counts. Only in-frame clones appear in the TCRdb table, and some are missing; sequencing was by immunoSEQ multiplex PCR. That table is the source of V, J and clone size, and D and trimming were worked out from the DNA. This sample has roughly 86,000 clones, with over 75% found just once. Patients in Seattle were enrolled during active infection, then followed longitudinally.

This chain uses TRBV6-5 with TRBJ1-2; weak D call: TRBD1 (5 bases). Sequencing was performed on peripheral blood. The clonotype comes from a woman older than 75 with COVID-19, enrolled during active disease. DNA for the CDR3: TGTGCCAGCAGTTTCCAGGCGGGGGTTTTTAACTATGGCTACACCTTC. This encodes CASSFQAGVFNYGYTF.